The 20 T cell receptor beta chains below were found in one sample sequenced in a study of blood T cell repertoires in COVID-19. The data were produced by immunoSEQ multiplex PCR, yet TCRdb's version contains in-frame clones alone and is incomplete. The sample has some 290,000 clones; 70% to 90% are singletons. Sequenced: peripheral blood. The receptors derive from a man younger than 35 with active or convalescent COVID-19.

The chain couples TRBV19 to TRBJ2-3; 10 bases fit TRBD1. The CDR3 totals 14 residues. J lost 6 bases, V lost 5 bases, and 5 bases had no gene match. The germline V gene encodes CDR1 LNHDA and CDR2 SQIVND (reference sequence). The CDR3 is CASSGDRGRDTQYF. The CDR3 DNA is TGTGCCAGTAGTGGGGACAGGGGCCGGGATACGCAGTATTTT.

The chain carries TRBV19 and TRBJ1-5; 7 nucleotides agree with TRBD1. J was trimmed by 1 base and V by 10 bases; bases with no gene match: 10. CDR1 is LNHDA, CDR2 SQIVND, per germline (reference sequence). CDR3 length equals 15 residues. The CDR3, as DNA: TGTGCCACTAAACAGGGGATTGACAGCAATCAGCCCCAGCATTTT. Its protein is CATKQGIDSNQPQHF.

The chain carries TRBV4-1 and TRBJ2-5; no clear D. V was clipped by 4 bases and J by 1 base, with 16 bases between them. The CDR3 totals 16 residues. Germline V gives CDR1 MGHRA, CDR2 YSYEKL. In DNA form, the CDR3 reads TGCGCCAGCAGCCCAAAGAAGATGAACAGCCAAGAGACCCAGTACTTC. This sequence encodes CASSPKKMNSQETQYF.

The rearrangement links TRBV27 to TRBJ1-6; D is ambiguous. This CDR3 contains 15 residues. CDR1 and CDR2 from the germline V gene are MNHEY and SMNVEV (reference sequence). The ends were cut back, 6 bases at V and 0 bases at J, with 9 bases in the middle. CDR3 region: CASSEIGSYNSPLHF. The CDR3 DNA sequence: TGTGCCAGCAGCGAGATTGGCTCCTATAATTCACCCCTCCACTTT.

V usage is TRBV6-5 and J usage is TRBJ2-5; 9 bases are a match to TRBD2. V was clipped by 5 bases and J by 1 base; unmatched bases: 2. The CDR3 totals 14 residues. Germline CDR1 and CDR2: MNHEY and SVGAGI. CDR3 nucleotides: TGTGCCAGCAGTCCAGCGGGGGGCCAAGAGACCCAGTACTTC. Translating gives CASSPAGGQETQYF.

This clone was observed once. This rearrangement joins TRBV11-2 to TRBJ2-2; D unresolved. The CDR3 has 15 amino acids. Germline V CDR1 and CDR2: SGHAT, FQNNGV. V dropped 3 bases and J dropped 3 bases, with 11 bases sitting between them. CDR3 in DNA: TGTGCCAGCAGCTTTCGGAGATGGGACACCGGGGAGCTGTTTTTT. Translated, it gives CASSFRRWDTGELFF.

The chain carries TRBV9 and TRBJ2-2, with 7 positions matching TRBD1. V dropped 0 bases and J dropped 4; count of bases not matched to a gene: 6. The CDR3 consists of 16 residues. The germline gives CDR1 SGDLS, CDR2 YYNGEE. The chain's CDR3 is CASSVEGAVFTGELFF. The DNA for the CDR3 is TGTGCCAGCAGCGTAGAGGGGGCGGTCTTCACCGGGGAGCTGTTTTTT.

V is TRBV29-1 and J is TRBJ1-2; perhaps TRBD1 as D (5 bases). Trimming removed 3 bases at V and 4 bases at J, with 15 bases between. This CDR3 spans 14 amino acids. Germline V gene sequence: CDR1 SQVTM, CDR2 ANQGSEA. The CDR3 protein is CSVESGASSYGYTF. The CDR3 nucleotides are TGCAGCGTTGAGTCTGGGGCCAGCTCCTATGGCTACACCTTC.

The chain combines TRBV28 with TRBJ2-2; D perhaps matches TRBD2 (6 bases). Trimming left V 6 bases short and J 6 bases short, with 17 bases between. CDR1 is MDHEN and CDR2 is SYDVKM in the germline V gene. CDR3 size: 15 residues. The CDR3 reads CASRSGTGGAGELFF. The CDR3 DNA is TGTGCCAGCAGATCCGGGACTGGGGGTGCCGGGGAGCTGTTTTTT.

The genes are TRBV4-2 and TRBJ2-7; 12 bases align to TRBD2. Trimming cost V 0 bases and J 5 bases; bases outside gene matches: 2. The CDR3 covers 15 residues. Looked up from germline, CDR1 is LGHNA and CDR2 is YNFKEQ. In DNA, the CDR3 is TGTGCCAGCAGCCAAGAAAGGACTAGCGGGAACGAGCAGTACTTC. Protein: CASSQERTSGNEQYF.

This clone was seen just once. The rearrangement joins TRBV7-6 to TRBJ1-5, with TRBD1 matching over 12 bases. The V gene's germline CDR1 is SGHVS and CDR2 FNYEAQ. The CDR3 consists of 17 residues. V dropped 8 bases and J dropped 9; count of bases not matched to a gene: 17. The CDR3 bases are TGTGCCAGCGCTGACCGGGACAGGGGGCTTGAGCCCGGGCCCCAGCATTTT. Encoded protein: CASADRDRGLEPGPQHF.

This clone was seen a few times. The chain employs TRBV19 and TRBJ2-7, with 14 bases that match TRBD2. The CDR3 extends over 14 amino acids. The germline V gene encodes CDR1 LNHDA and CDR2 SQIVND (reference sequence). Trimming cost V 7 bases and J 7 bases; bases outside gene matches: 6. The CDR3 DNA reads TGTGCCAGTAAGACTAGCGGGAGGGCGAGGGAGCAGTACTTC. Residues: CASKTSGRAREQYF. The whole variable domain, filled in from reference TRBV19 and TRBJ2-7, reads DGGITQSPKYLFRKEGQNVTLSCEQNLNHDAMYWYRQDPGQGLRLIYYSQIVNDFQKGDIAEGYSVSREKKESFPLTVTSAQKNPTAFYLCASKTSGRAREQYFGPGTRLTVT.

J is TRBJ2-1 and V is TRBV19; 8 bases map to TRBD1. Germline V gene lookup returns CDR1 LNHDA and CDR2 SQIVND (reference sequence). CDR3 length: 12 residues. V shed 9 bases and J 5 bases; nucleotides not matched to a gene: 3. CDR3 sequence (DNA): TGTGCCAGCGGACAGGGCCACAATGAGCAGTTCTTC. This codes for CASGQGHNEQFF.

The CDR3 DNA reads TGTGCCAGCAGCCTGAGCGGGGAGCTGTTTTTT. This codes for CASSLSGELFF. The rearrangement uses TRBV11-2 and TRBJ2-2; no definite D call. Between the trimmed V and J ends, which lost 5 bases and 7 bases, there was a span of 5 bases. The CDR3 consists of 11 residues. Per the germline V gene, CDR1 is SGHAT and CDR2 is FQNNGV.

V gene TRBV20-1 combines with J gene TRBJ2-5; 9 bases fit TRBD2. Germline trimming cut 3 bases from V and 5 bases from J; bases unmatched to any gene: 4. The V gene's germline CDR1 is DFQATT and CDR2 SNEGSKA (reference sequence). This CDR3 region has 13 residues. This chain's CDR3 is CSASGGRGETQYF. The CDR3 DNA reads TGCAGTGCTAGTGGCGGGAGGGGGGAGACCCAGTACTTC.

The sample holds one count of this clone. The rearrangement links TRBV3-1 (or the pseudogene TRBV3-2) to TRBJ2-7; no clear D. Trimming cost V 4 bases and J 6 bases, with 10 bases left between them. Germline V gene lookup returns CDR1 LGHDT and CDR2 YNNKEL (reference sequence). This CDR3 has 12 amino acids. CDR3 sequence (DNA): TGTGCCAGCAGCCCCCCCAGTGGCGAGCAGTACTTC. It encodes CASSPPSGEQYF.

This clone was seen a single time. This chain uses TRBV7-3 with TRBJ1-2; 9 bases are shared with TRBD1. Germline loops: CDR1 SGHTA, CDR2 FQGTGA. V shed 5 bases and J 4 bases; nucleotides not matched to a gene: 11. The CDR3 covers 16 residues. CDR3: CASSGTPGQGLYGYTF. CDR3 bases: TGTGCCAGCAGCGGCACCCCTGGACAGGGGCTCTATGGCTACACCTTC.

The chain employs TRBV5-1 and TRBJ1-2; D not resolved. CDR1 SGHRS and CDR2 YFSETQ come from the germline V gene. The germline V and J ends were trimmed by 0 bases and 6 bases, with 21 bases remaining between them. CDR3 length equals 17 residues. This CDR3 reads CASSLAGGAGSSDGYTF. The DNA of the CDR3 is TGCGCCAGCAGCTTGGCCGGTGGTGCAGGATCGTCCGATGGCTACACCTTC.

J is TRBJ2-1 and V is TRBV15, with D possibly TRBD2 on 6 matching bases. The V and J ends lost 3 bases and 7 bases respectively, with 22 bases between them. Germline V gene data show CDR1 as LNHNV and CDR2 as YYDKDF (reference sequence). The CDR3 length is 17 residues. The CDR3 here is CATSSDLGGATRNEQFF. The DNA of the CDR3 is TGTGCCACCAGCAGCGACCTCGGAGGGGCTACTAGAAATGAGCAGTTCTTC.

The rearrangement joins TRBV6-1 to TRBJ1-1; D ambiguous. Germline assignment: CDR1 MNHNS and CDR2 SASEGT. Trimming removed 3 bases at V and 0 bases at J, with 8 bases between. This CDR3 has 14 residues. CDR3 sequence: CASSDGYLNTEAFF. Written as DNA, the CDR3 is TGTGCCAGCAGTGATGGTTACTTGAACACTGAAGCTTTCTTT.